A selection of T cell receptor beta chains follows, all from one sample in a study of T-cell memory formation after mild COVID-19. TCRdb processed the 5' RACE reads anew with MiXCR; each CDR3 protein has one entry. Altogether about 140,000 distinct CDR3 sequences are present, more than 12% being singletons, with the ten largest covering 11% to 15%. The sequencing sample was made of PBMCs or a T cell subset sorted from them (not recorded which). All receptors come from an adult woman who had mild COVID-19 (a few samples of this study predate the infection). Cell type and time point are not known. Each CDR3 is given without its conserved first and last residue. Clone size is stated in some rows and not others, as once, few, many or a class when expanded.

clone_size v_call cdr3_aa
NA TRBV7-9 ASSAWDRSAF
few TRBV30 AWKGFGYT
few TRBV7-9 ASSFGLDTHY
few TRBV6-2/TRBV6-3 ASRPTGRAKNIQY
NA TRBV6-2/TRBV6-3 ASSSDTKNTGELF
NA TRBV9 ASSGGLPEAF
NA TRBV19 ASTVQGAGNQPQH
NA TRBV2 ASSESLLAKNIQY
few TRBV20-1 SAREGGQVMGYEQY
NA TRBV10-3 AISESDMGRRETQY
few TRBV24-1 ATSDPAGERGTQY
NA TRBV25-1 ASSERGEQF
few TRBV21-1 ASSIALVQRSDTQY
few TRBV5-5 ASSQLAGVGEQY
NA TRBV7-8 ASSLALLADKQETQY
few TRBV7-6 ASSPRLSEAF
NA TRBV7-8 ASSLEATEAF
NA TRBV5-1 ASSSVAGLNYEQY
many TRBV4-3 ASSQDRTYEQY
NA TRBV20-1 SVQRGGPYEQY
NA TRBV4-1 ASSQVTPPTSQY
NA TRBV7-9 ASSSASTSLLQETQY
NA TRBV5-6 ASSLGQGGLETQY
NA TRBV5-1 ASSLSQGTGTYEQY
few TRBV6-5 ASRLQTARYEQY
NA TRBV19 VSSMGETRSNQPQH